Here is one T cell receptor beta chain with its context. Its antigen is not identified. This record comes from a study of cytomegalovirus exposure and HLA in healthy donors. General study points: The dataset shows that most TCR sequences were rare, while some public TCRs occurred in many donors. Listed as cytomegalovirus-associated were 170 or so TCR beta chains.

Use of 60 Vbeta and 13 Jbeta primers characterized the PCR. Generated by immunoSEQ multiplex PCR, the TCRdb table keeps only in-frame clones and is missing some. The sample's table shows over 75,000 clones. V lost 3 bases and J 4 bases, leaving 11 bases between the germline ends. Germline CDR1 is SGDLS and CDR2 is YYNGEE. The CDR3 runs to 13 residues. This TCR was recovered from a man aged 50 to 59 in good health and CMV-seronegative. J is TRBJ2-7 and V is TRBV9; TRBD2 might be the D (5 bases). The sequencing sample was made of PBMCs. The CDR3: CASSASGLYEQYF. The CDR3 DNA reads as TGTGCCAGCAGCGCCTCGGGGTTGTACGAGCAGTACTTC.